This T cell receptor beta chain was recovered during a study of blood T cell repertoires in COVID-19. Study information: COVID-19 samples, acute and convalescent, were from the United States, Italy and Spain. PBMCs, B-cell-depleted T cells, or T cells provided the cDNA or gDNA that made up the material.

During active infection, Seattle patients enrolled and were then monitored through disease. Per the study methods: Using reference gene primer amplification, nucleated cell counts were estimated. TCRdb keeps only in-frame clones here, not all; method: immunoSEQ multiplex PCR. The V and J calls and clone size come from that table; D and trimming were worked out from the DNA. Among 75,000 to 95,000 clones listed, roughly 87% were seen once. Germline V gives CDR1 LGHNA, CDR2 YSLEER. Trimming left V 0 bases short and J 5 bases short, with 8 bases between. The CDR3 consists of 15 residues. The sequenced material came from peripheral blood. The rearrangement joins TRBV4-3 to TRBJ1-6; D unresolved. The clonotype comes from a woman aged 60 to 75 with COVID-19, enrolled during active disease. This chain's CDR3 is CASSQDPVDNSPLHF. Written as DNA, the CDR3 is TGCGCCAGCAGCCAAGACCCGGTGGATAATTCACCCCTCCACTTT.